This T cell receptor (beta chain) was retrieved from a study of blood T cell repertoires in COVID-19. Trimming took 5 bases from V and 1 from J; bases not matched to a gene: 7. CDR3 length: 15 amino acids. Germline loops: CDR1 MNHEY, CDR2 SVGAGI. The repertoire was sequenced with immunoSEQ multiplex PCR; TCRdb's copy has only in-frame clones and lacks some. Among fewer than 600,000 clones listed, nearly 90% were seen once. The V gene is TRBV6-5, the J gene TRBJ1-2; 7 bases are shared with TRBD1. The receptor was derived from a man younger than 35 with COVID-19, enrolled during active disease. The source material was peripheral blood. In DNA, the CDR3 is TGTGCCAGCAGTCCCGGGACAGCGCTTAACTATGGCTACACCTTC. It specifies CASSPGTALNYGYTF.